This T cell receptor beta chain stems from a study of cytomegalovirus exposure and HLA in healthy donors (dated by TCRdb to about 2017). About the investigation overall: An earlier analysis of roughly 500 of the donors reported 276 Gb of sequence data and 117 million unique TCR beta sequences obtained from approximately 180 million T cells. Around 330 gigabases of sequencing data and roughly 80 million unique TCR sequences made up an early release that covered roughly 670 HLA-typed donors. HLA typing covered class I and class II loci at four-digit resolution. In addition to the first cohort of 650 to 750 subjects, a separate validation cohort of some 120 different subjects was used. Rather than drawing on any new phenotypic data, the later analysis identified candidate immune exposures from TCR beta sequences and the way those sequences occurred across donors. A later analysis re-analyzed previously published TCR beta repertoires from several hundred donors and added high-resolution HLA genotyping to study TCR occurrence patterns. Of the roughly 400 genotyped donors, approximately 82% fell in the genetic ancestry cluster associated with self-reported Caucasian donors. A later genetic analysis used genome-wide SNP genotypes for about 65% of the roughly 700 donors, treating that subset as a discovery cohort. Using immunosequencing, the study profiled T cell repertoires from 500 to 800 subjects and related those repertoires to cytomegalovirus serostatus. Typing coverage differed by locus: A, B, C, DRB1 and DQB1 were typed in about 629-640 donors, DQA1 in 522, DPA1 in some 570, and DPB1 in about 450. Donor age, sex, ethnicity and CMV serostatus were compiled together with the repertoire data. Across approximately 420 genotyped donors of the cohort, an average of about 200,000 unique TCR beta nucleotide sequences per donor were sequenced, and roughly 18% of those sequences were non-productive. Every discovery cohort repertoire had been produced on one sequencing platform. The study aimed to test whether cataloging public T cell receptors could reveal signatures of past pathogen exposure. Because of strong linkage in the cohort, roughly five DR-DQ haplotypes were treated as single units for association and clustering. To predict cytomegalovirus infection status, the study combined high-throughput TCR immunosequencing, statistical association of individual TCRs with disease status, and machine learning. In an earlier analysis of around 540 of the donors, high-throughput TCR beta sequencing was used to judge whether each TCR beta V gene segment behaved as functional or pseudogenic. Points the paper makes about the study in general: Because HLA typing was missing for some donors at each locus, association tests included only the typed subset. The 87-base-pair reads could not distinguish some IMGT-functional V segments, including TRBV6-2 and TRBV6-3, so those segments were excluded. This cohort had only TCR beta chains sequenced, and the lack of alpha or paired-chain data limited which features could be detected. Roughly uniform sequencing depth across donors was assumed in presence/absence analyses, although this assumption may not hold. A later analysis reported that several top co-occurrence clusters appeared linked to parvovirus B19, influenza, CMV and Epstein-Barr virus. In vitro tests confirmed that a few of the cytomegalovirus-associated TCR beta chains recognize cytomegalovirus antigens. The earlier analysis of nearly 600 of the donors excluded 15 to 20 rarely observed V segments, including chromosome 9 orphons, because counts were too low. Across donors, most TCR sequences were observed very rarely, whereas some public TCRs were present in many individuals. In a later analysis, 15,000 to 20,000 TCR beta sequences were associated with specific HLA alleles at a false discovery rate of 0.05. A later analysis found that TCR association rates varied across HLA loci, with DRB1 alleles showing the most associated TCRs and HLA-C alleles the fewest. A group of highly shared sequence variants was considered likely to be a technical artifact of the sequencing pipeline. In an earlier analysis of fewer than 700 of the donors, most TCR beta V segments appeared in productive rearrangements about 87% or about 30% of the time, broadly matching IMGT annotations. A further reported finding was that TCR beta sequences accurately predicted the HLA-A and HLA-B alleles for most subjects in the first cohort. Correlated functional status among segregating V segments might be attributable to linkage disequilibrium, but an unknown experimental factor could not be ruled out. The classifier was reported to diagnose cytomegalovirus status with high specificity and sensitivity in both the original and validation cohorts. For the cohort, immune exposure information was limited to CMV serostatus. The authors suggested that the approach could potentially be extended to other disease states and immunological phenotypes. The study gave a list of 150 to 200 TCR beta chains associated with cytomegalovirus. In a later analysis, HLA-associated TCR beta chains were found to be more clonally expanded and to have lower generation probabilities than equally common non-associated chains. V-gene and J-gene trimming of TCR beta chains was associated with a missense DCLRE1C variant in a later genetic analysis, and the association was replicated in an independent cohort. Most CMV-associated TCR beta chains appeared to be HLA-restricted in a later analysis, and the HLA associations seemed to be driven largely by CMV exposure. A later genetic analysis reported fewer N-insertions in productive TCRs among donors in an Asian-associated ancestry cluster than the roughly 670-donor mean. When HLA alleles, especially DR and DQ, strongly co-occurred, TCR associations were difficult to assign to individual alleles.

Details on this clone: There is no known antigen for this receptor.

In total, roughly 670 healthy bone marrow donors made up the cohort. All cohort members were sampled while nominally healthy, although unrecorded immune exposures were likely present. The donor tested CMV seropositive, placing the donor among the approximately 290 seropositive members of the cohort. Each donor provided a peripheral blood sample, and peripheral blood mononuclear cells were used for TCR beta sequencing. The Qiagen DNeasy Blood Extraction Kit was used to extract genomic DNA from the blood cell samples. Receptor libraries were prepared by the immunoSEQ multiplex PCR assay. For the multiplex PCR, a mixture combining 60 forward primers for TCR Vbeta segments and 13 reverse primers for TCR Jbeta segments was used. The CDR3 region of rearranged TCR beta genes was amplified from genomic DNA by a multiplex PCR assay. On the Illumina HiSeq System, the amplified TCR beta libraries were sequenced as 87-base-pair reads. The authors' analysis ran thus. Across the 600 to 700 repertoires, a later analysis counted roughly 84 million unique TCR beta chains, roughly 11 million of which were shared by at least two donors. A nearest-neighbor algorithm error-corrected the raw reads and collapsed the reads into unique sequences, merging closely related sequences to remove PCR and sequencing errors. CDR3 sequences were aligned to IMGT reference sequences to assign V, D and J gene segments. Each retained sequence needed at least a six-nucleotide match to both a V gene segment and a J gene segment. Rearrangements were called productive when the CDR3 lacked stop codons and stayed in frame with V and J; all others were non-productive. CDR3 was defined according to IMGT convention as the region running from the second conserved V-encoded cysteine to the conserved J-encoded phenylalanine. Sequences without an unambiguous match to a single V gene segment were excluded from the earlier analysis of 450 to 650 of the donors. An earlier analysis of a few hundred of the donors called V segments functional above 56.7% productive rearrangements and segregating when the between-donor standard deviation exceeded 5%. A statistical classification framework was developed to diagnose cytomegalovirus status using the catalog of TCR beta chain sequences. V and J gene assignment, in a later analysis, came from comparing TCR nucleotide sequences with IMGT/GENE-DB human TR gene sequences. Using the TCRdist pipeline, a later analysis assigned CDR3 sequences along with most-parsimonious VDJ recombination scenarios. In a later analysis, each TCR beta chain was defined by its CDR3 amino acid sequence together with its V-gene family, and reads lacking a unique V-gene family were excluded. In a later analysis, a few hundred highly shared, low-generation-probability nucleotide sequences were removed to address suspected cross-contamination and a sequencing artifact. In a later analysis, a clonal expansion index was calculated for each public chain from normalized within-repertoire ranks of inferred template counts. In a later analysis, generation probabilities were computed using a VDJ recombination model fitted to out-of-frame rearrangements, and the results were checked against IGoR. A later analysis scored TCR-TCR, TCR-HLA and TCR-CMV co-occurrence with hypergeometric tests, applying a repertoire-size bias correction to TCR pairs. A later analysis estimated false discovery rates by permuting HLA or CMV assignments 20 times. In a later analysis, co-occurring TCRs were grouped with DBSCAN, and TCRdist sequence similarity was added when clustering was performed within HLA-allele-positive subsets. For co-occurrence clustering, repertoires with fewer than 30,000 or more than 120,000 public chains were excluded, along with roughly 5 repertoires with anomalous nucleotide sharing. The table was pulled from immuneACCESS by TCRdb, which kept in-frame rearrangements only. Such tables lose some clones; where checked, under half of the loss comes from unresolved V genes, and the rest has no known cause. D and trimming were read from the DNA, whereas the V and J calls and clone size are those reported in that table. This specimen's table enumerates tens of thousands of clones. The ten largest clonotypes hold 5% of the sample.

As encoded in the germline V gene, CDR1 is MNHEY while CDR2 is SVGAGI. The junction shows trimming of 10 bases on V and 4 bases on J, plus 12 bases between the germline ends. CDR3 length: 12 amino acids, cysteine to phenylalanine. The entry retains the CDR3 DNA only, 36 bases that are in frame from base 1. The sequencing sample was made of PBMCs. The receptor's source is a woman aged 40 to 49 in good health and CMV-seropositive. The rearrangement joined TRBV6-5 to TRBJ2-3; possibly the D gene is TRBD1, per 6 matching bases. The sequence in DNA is TGTGCCACCTCGAGGGGGTCAGATACGCAGTATTTT. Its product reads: CATSRGSDTQYF.